This TCR beta chain was profiled in a study of T cells in narcolepsy. The protocol was immunoSEQ multiplex PCR, while the TCRdb copy is restricted to in-frame clones and leaves out a portion. The table records 35,000 or so clones, roughly 88% of them present only once. Trimming stripped 3 bases from V and 5 bases from J, with 10 bases between. There are 13 residues in the CDR3. From germline, CDR1 is SGHNT and CDR2 YENEEA. This chain connects TRBV11-3 to TRBJ2-5; D not certain. The sequence was obtained from a human donor with narcolepsy. Input material: CD45RA- memory CD4+ T cells from PBMCs. DNA for the CDR3: TGTGCCAGCAGCTTCCCCATCGGTGAGACCCAGTACTTC. Protein product: CASSFPIGETQYF.